The 14 T cell receptor beta chains in this list originate from one sample, sequenced in a study of shared clonotypes between healthy human individuals. Assay: immunoSEQ multiplex PCR; the TCRdb copy retains only in-frame clones and omits some. The repertoire has 2 million to 2.5 million clones, 85% to 95% of them found once; the top ten carry 0.37%. Sequencing used naive CD4+ T cells from PBMCs. Subset reported: CD45RA+ positively selected. Receptor source: a man younger than 35 in good health. Some clones in this sample may be carry-over from other donors' samples.

The rearrangement joins TRBV4-1 to TRBJ1-2; D may be TRBD1 (6 bases). Germline V lookup: CDR1 MGHRA, CDR2 YSYEKL. The length of the CDR3 is 15 residues. Between the trimmed V and J ends, which lost 5 bases and 1 base, there was a span of 14 bases. The CDR3 reads CASSGAGAINYGYTF. The DNA of the CDR3 is TGCGCCAGCAGCGGAGCGGGGGCTATTAACTATGGCTACACCTTC.

This clone was seen a single time. The J gene is TRBJ2-7, the V gene TRBV4-1; 10 bases are shared with TRBD1. Germline V CDR1 and CDR2: MGHRA, YSYEKL. The J segment lost 0 bases and the V segment lost 0 bases, leaving 14 bases of the junction unmatched. CDR3 length: 20 residues. CDR3 region: CASSQDRGDRGRIGSYEQYF. The DNA of the CDR3 is TGCGCCAGCAGCCAAGATCGGGGAGACAGGGGGCGAATAGGCTCCTACGAGCAGTACTTC.

A few counts support this clone. The chain combines TRBV2 with TRBJ1-5; perhaps TRBD1 as D (5 bases). This CDR3 has 13 amino acids. Germline V gives CDR1 SNHLY, CDR2 FYNNEI. Trimming took off 6 bases at V and 2 bases at J, with 8 bases between the two ends. CDR3 region: CASRWGGNQPQHF. DNA of the CDR3: TGTGCCAGCAGATGGGGGGGCAATCAGCCCCAGCATTTT.

V and J are TRBV28 and TRBJ2-3, with D unclear. The length of the CDR3 is 15 residues. Per germline, CDR1 MDHEN and CDR2 SYDVKM. V was clipped by 1 base and J by 3 bases, with 11 bases between them. This CDR3 reads CASSLSGQHTDTQYF. In DNA, the CDR3 is TGTGCCAGCAGTTTATCCGGCCAGCATACAGATACGCAGTATTTT.

This clone was detected only once. The chain couples TRBV4-2 to TRBJ1-6; maybe TRBD1 (5 bases). CDR3 length: 16 amino acids. Trimming took 1 base from V and 7 from J, leaving 14 bases between them. The V gene's germline CDR1 is LGHNA and CDR2 YNFKEQ. The CDR3 is CASSQASAGPNSPLHF. In DNA, the CDR3 is TGTGCCAGCAGCCAAGCTTCGGCAGGGCCGAATTCACCCCTCCACTTT.

The J gene is TRBJ2-5, the V gene TRBV7-3, with 9 bases aligning to TRBD2. The better agreement between TRBJ2-7 and the DNA end casts doubt on the J call. The CDR3 totals 15 residues. From germline, CDR1 is SGHTA and CDR2 FQGTGA. The CDR3 is CASSLIGGRDDEQYF. The CDR3 DNA reads as TGTGCCAGCAGCTTAATTGGCGGGAGGGATGACGAGCAGTACTTC.

The genes are TRBV7-2 and TRBJ2-1, with D perhaps matching TRBD2 (6 bases). Germline V gene data show CDR1 as SGHTA and CDR2 as FQGNSA. The CDR3 has 15 residues. Trimming cost V 0 bases and J 8 bases, with 14 bases left between them. CDR3 protein: CASSLAARLVHEQFF. In nucleotides, the CDR3 is TGTGCCAGCAGCTTAGCGGCGAGACTAGTTCATGAGCAGTTCTTC.

As DNA, the CDR3 is TGTGCCAGTAGTATCTCAAGGACTACCCGGGGGGCAGATACGCAGTATTTT. Translating gives CASSISRTTRGADTQYF. V is TRBV19 and J is TRBJ2-3; 7 nucleotides line up with TRBD2. V was clipped by 3 bases and J by 4 bases; unmatched bases: 13. The CDR3 covers 17 residues. CDR1 and CDR2 from the germline V gene are LNHDA and SQIVND (reference sequence).

This clone was found once. This rearrangement joins TRBV18 to TRBJ1-2; D perhaps matches TRBD1 (6 bases). V was shortened by 5 bases and J by 6 bases, with 13 bases between the two germline ends. CDR3 length: 13 residues. The germline V gene has CDR1 KGHSH and CDR2 LQKENI. The CDR3 DNA sequence: TGTGCCAGCTCATCTCAAAAGGGGGATGGCTACACCTTC. Protein sequence: CASSSQKGDGYTF.

The V call is TRBV6-6, the J call TRBJ2-3; no reliable D call. The CDR3 has 14 residues. Deletions cut 2 bases from V and 2 bases from J, with 8 bases between. CDR1 is MNHNY, CDR2 SVGAGI, per germline (reference sequence). CDR3 nucleotide sequence: TGTGCCAGCAGTTACCGGGCGGTCACAGATACGCAGTATTTT. It codes for CASSYRAVTDTQYF.

The V and J genes are TRBV7-9 and TRBJ2-3, with D possibly being TRBD1 (5 bases). CDR1 and CDR2 (germline): SEHNR, FQNEAQ (reference sequence). The V gene lost 3 bases and the J gene lost 3 bases, with 13 bases spanning the gap. The CDR3 has 15 residues. The CDR3 protein is CASSFGRVVTDTQYF. Here the CDR3 DNA reads TGTGCCAGCAGCTTCGGCAGGGTTGTAACAGATACGCAGTATTTT. Combining the CDR3 with reference TRBV7-9 and TRBJ2-3 gives the whole variable domain DTGVSQNPRHKITKRGQNVTFRCDPISEHNRLYWYRQTLGQGPEFLTYFQNEAQLEKSRLLSDRFSAERPKGSFSTLEIQRTEQGDSAMYLCASSFGRVVTDTQYFGPGTRLTVL.

The table lists this clone with a count of one. The chain links TRBV18 to TRBJ2-2, with TRBD2 identical over 7 bases. V was clipped by 2 bases and J by 4 bases; unmatched bases: 7. The CDR3 is 16 residues long. Germline lookup yields CDR1 KGHSH and CDR2 LQKENI. The CDR3, as DNA: TGTGCCAGCTCACCATTCTCCGGGGGGTCCACCGGGGAGCTGTTTTTT. Translation: CASSPFSGGSTGELFF.

The rearrangement joins TRBV29-1 to TRBJ2-3, with 13 bases identical to TRBD2. Germline CDR1 reads SQVTM; CDR2 reads ANQGSEA. The CDR3 is 13 amino acids. V lost 7 bases and J lost 4; bases outside the gene matches: 2. CDR3 sequence reads: CSETSGRSDTQYF. The DNA of the CDR3 is TGCAGCGAGACTAGCGGGAGGTCAGATACGCAGTATTTT.

On this clone itself: Other DNA sequences within the sample encode an identical CDR3. This chain joins TRBV5-1 and TRBJ2-5; D may match TRBD1 or TRBD2 (6 bases each). Germline-derived CDR1 and CDR2 are SGHRS and YFSETQ. The ends were cut back, 0 bases at V and 4 bases at J, with 10 bases in the middle. The CDR3 loop spans 14 amino acids. The DNA of the CDR3 is TGCGCCAGCAGCTTGGGTGGGGGGCCAGAGACCCAGTACTTC. It encodes CASSLGGGPETQYF. The full variable domain, completed using reference TRBV5-1 and TRBJ2-5, is KAGVTQTPRYLIKTRGQQVTLSCSPISGHRSVSWYQQTPGQGLQFLFEYFSETQRNKGNFPGRFSGRQFSNSRSEMNVSTLELGDSALYLCASSLGGGPETQYFGPGTRLLVL.